This TCR beta chain was observed in a study of shared clonotypes between healthy human individuals. CDR1 SGDLS and CDR2 YYNGEE come from the germline V gene. CDR3 length: 12 amino acids. The germline V and J ends were trimmed by 1 base and 8 bases, with 7 bases remaining between them. TCRdb's table, derived via immunoSEQ multiplex PCR, lists solely in-frame clones and lacks some. The sample includes hundreds of thousands of clones, 70% to 80% seen only once; the top ten take 12%. Donors were healthy HIV-negative adults without recent acute infections or vaccinations. The donors, all of them Caucasian adults, lived in Nashville, Tennessee.

The sequence was collected from a middle-aged woman in good health. Some clones in this sample may be carry-over from other donors' samples. Sequenced input: PBMCs. This chain uses TRBV9 with TRBJ2-1; D remains ambiguous. The CDR3: CASSVSRYEQFF. The CDR3 bases are TGTGCCAGCAGCGTATCTCGATATGAGCAGTTCTTC.